The rows below give T cell receptor beta chains drawn from one sample of a study of T cell repertoires in cytomegalovirus infection. TCRdb itself ran the reads through MiXCR, one entry per CDR3 protein. The table records more than 300,000 distinct CDR3 sequences, about 34% of them present only once. These TCRs' antigens remain unknown. The starting material was cultured PBMCs, obtained from culture after CMV antigen stimulation. The source is a human donor in good health (CMV status not recorded). Some clones in this sample may be carry-over from other donors' samples. Both conserved end residues are part of each CDR3. The D gene is left open where the match is weak. A clone size is listed for some rows: how often the clone was seen (once, few, many), or a class if it is expanded.

TRBV11-2	TRBD2	few	TRBJ2-1	CASSLGSSGTTNEQFF	TGTGCCAGCAGCTTAGGATCTAGCGGGACTACGAATGAGCAGTTCTTC
TRBV20-1	TRBD2	.	TRBJ2-1	CSARDLPTLTSGRYNEQFF	TGCAGTGCTAGAGATCTGCCCACACTTACTAGCGGGAGGTACAATGAGCAGTTCTTC
TRBV5-1	.	.	TRBJ2-7	CASSSTGLLGDEQYF	TGCGCCAGCAGCTCTACGGGACTCCTTGGAGACGAGCAGTACTTC
TRBV7-2	TRBD1	.	TRBJ1-2	CASSLGADRGHGYTF	TGTGCCAGCAGCTTAGGTGCGGACAGGGGGCATGGCTACACCTTC
TRBV24-1	.	.	TRBJ2-2	CATSAVGRVSGELFF	TGTGCCACCAGTGCCGTCGGACGAGTATCCGGGGAGCTGTTTTTT
TRBV28	.	.	TRBJ1-5	CASSFGQASQPQHF	TGTGCCAGCAGTTTCGGGCAGGCAAGTCAGCCCCAGCATTTT
TRBV7-9	.	.	TRBJ2-7	CASSPRFSYEQYF	TGTGCCAGCAGCCCCCGGTTCTCCTACGAGCAGTACTTC
TRBV12-3/TRBV12-4	.	.	TRBJ2-7	CASSSLGSAYEQYF	TGTGCCAGCAGTTCCCTCGGTAGTGCCTACGAGCAGTACTTC
TRBV20-1	TRBD2	few	TRBJ2-1	CSATELAEYNEQFF	TGCAGTGCTACGGAACTAGCGGAATACAATGAGCAGTTCTTC
TRBV19	.	few	TRBJ1-5	CASSTRGHNQPQHF	TGTGCCAGTAGCACAAGGGGCCACAATCAGCCCCAGCATTTT
TRBV5-1	TRBD2	many	TRBJ2-7	CASSQPGLAAYSYEQYF	TGCGCCAGCAGCCAACCGGGACTAGCGGCCTACTCCTACGAGCAGTACTTC
TRBV7-2	.	many	TRBJ1-1	CASSLEGNTEAFF	TGTGCCAGCAGCTTAGAGGGCAACACTGAAGCTTTCTTT
TRBV20-1	.	many	TRBJ2-7	CSASVRTSPYEQYF	TGCAGTGCTTCCGTGCGAACCTCCCCCTACGAGCAGTACTTC
TRBV7-3	.	.	TRBJ1-6	CASSLNPVPPINSPLHF	TGTGCCAGCAGCTTAAATCCAGTGCCACCGATAAATTCACCCCTCCACTTT
TRBV7-9	TRBD2	once	TRBJ2-7	CASSPRTSGRAYEQYF	TGTGCCAGCAGCCCAAGGACTAGCGGGAGGGCCTACGAGCAGTACTTC
TRBV4-3	.	.	TRBJ1-1	CASSPGGEGSTEAFF	TGCGCCAGCAGCCCCGGGGGGGAAGGAAGCACTGAAGCTTTCTTT
TRBV2	.	.	TRBJ1-6	CASKRENNSPLHF	TGTGCCAGCAAGAGGGAGAATAATTCACCCCTCCACTTT
TRBV11-2	.	many	TRBJ2-2	CASSLSGGNTGELFF	TGTGCCAGCAGCTTAAGCGGCGGGAACACCGGGGAGCTGTTTTTT
TRBV4-1	.	many	TRBJ1-5	CASSQGQGRSQHF	TGCGCCAGCAGCCAAGGGCAGGGAAGATCTCAGCATTTT
TRBV7-9	.	few	TRBJ1-5	CASSLEVGSGNQPQHF	TGTGCCAGCAGCTTAGAAGTCGGAAGTGGCAATCAGCCCCAGCATTTT
TRBV28	.	.	TRBJ2-7	CASKADPSYEQYF	TGTGCCAGCAAGGCAGATCCGTCCTACGAGCAGTACTTC
TRBV6-2/TRBV6-3	.	few	TRBJ2-7	CASSYVLTGEQYF	TGTGCCAGCAGTTACGTTCTAACAGGCGAGCAGTACTTC
TRBV6-2/TRBV6-3	.	.	TRBJ2-3	CASTVTGGTFINTQYF	TGTGCCAGCACTGTAACGGGGGGCACCTTCATCAATACGCAGTATTTT
TRBV6-2/TRBV6-3	TRBD2	.	TRBJ2-2	CASTSGVNTGELFF	TGTGCCAGTACTAGCGGGGTTAACACCGGGGAGCTGTTTTTT
TRBV5-4	.	.	TRBJ1-1	CASIRNGPAAEAFF	TGTGCCAGCATCAGGAACGGGCCCGCGGCTGAAGCTTTCTTT
TRBV7-2	.	.	TRBJ1-4	CASSLKGRSLMAEKLFF	TGTGCCAGCAGCTTAAAAGGGCGGAGTCTAATGGCTGAAAAACTGTTTTTT
TRBV28	TRBD1	.	TRBJ1-1	CASSIRTGGGTEAFF	TGTGCCAGCAGTATTCGGACAGGGGGGGGCACTGAAGCTTTCTTT
TRBV4-1	TRBD1	many	TRBJ2-1	CASSTPTGDSYNEQFF	TGCGCCAGCAGCACCCCTACAGGGGACTCCTACAATGAGCAGTTCTTC
TRBV4-1	.	few	TRBJ1-2	CASSQDRTSEGANYGYTF	TGCGCCAGCAGCCAAGATAGGACCTCCGAGGGGGCTAACTATGGCTACACCTTC
TRBV24-1	.	.	TRBJ1-4	CATSDGGANEKLFF	TGTGCCACCAGTGATGGGGGCGCTAATGAAAAACTGTTTTTT
TRBV6-2/TRBV6-3	TRBD1	once	TRBJ2-1	CASSSSPGGWNNEQFF	TGTGCCAGCAGCTCCTCCCCAGGGGGCTGGAACAATGAGCAGTTCTTC
TRBV7-2	.	many	TRBJ1-1	CASSLYGPGNTEAFF	TGTGCCAGCAGCTTATATGGGCCTGGGAACACTGAAGCTTTCTTT
TRBV24-1	.	few	TRBJ2-1	CATSDRTGYSYNEQFF	TGTGCCACCAGTGATCGAACTGGGTACTCCTACAATGAGCAGTTCTTC
TRBV7-9	.	many	TRBJ1-1	CASSPQRTEAFF	TGTGCCAGCAGCCCCCAGAGGACTGAAGCTTTCTTT
TRBV29-1	.	few	TRBJ2-4	CSVLAKNIQYF	TGCAGCGTATTAGCCAAAAACATTCAGTACTTC
TRBV12-3/TRBV12-4	TRBD2	.	TRBJ2-3	CASRGLDWTDTQYF	TGTGCCAGCAGGGGACTAGATTGGACAGATACGCAGTATTTT
TRBV4-3	.	.	TRBJ1-6	CASSQSGLSNSPLHF	TGCGCCAGCAGCCAAAGCGGACTGAGCAATTCACCCCTCCACTTT
TRBV10-3	.	.	TRBJ2-5	CAISELDRRETQYF	TGTGCCATCAGTGAGTTGGATAGGAGGGAGACCCAGTACTTC
TRBV6-6	.	few	TRBJ1-5	CASNPLQGAGKPQHF	TGTGCCAGCAATCCCTTACAGGGTGCCGGGAAGCCCCAGCATTTT
TRBV4-3	.	.	TRBJ2-1	CASSQEGLPNEQFF	TGCGCCAGCAGCCAAGAGGGTCTTCCCAATGAGCAGTTCTTC
TRBV10-2	.	once	TRBJ1-1	CASSAMGSGTEAFF	TGCGCCAGCAGTGCGATGGGCTCGGGCACTGAAGCTTTCTTT
TRBV19	.	.	TRBJ2-3	CASSRHQEVPSTDTQNF	TGTGCCAGTAGCCGACACCAAGAAGTACCAAGCACAGATACGCAGAATTTT
TRBV7-2	TRBD2	many	TRBJ2-1	CASSMRRAGFQRERNEQFF	TGTGCCAGCAGCATGAGGAGGGCGGGGTTCCAGCGGGAGAGAAATGAGCAGTTCTTC
TRBV12-3/TRBV12-4	.	few	TRBJ1-2	CASSLNRVGNYGYTF	TGTGCCAGCAGTTTAAACAGGGTGGGGAACTATGGCTACACCTTC
TRBV7-9	.	many	TRBJ2-7	CASSSLGGDKSYEQYF	TGTGCCAGCAGCTCCCTGGGGGGGGACAAGTCCTACGAGCAGTACTTC
TRBV12-3/TRBV12-4	.	.	TRBJ2-5	CASSPSVGDQYF	TGTGCCAGCAGTCCGTCCGTCGGGGACCAGTACTTC
TRBV20-1	TRBD1	.	TRBJ2-6	CSARRQGARGANVLTF	TGCAGTGCTAGACGACAGGGGGCGCGAGGGGCCAACGTCCTGACTTTC
TRBV27	.	.	TRBJ2-7	CASSAPGQGSYEQYF	TGTGCCAGCAGCGCCCCCGGACAAGGCTCCTACGAGCAGTACTTC
TRBV10-3	.	.	TRBJ1-5	CAISEIQDSNQPQHF	TGTGCCATCAGCGAAATACAGGATAGCAATCAGCCCCAGCATTTT
TRBV20-1	.	few	TRBJ1-1	CSAREIGRTMNTEAFF	TGCAGTGCTAGAGAGATAGGGCGTACCATGAACACTGAAGCTTTCTTT
TRBV19	TRBD1	.	TRBJ1-1	CASSKGAGQGLGTEAFF	TGTGCCAGTAGTAAGGGCGCTGGACAGGGGCTGGGCACTGAAGCTTTCTTT
TRBV6-2/TRBV6-3	.	.	TRBJ1-1	CASSYSRQNTEAFF	TGTGCCAGCAGTTACTCTCGGCAAAACACTGAAGCTTTCTTT
TRBV7-2	.	.	TRBJ1-2	CARSRQVEGYTF	TGTGCCAGAAGCCGACAGGTGGAAGGCTACACCTTC
TRBV7-2	.	.	TRBJ1-1	CASSQFGLLTEAFF	TGTGCCAGCAGCCAATTCGGACTGCTCACTGAAGCTTTCTTT
TRBV7-9	TRBD1	.	TRBJ1-5	CASSSGTGPGGPQHF	TGTGCCAGCAGCTCCGGGACAGGCCCCGGGGGACCCCAGCATTTT
TRBV7-6	TRBD2	.	TRBJ2-1	CASSSTLAGQVGDYNEQFF	TGTGCCAGCAGCTCAACACTAGCGGGACAAGTTGGGGACTACAATGAGCAGTTCTTC
TRBV6-5	.	few	TRBJ2-1	CASSYRVTSSSYNEQFF	TGTGCCAGCAGTTACAGGGTGACGTCTAGCTCCTACAATGAGCAGTTCTTC